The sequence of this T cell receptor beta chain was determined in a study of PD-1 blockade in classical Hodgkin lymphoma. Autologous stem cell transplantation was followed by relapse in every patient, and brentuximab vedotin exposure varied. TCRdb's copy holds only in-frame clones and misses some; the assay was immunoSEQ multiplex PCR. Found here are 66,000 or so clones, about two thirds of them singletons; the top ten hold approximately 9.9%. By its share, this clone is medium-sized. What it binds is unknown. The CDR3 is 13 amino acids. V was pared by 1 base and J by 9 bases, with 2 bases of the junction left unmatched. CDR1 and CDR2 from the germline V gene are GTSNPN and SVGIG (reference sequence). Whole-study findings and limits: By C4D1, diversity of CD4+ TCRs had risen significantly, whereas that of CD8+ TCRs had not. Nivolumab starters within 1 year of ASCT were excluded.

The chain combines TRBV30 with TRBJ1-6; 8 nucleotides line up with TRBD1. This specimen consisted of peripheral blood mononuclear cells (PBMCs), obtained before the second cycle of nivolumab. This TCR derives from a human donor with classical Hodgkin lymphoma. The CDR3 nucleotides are TGTGCCTGGAGTGAGGGACAGGCTTCACCCCTCCACTTT. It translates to CAWSEGQASPLHF.